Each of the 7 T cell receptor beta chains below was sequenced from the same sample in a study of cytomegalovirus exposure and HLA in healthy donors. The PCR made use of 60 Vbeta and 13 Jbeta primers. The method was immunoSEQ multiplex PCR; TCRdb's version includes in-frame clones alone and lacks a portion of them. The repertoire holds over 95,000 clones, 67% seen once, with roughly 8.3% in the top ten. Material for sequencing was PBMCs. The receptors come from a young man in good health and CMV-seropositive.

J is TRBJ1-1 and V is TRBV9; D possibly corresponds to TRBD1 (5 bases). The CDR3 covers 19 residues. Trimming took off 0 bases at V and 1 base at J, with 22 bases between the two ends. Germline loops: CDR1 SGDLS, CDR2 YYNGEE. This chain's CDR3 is CASSVVPSRAQGGNTEAFF. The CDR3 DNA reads TGTGCCAGCAGCGTAGTCCCCTCCCGGGCTCAGGGAGGGAACACTGAAGCTTTCTTT.

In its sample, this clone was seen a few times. The chain's CDR3 is CASSEPDRGLADTQYF. The CDR3 DNA reads as TGCGCCAGCAGTGAGCCGGACAGGGGCCTAGCAGATACGCAGTATTTT. The gene calls are TRBV10-2 and TRBJ2-3; 9 bases are shared with TRBD1. CDR1 and CDR2 from the germline V gene are WSHSY and SAAADI. The CDR3 contains 16 residues. Trimming cost V 2 bases and J 4 bases; bases outside gene matches: 7.

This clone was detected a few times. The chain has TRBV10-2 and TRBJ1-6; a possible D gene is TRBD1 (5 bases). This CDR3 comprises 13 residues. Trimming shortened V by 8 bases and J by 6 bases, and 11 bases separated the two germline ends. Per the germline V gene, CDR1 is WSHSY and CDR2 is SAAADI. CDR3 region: CASGGAVNSPLHF. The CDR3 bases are TGCGCCAGCGGTGGGGCAGTTAATTCACCCCTCCACTTT.

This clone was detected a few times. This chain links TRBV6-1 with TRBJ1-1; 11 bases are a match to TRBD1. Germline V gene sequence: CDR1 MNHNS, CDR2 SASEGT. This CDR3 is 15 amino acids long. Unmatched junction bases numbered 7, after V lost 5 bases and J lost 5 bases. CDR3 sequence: CASSTAGTGGTEAFF. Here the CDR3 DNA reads TGTGCCAGCAGTACAGCCGGGACAGGGGGAACTGAAGCTTTCTTT.

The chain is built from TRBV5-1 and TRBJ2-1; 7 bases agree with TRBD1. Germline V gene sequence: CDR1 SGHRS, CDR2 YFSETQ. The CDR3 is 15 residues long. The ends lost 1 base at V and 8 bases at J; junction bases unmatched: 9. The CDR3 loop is CASSLLQGSPHEQFF. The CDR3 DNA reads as TGCGCCAGCAGCTTGTTACAGGGGTCCCCCCATGAGCAGTTCTTC.

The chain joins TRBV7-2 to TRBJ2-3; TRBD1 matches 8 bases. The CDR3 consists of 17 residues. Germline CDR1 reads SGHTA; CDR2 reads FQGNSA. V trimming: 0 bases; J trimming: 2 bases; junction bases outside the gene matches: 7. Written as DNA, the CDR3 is TGTGCCAGCAGCTTAGCGGGACAGGTCGTGTACACAGATACGCAGTATTTT. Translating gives CASSLAGQVVYTDTQYF.

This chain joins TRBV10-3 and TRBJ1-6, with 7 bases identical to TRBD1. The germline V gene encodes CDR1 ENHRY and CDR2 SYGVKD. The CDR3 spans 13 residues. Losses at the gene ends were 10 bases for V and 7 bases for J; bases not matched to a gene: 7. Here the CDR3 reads CATSGQSNSPLHF. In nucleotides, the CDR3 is TGTGCCACTTCGGGACAGTCGAATTCACCCCTCCACTTT.